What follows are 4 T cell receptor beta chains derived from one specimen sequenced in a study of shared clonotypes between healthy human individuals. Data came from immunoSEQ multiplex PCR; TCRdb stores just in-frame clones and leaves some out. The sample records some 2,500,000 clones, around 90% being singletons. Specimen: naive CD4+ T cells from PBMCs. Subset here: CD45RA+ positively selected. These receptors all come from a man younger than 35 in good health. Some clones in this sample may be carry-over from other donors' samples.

The CDR3 protein is CASSLGQGSDTQYF. The CDR3 DNA follows: TGTGCCAGCAGCTTAGGACAGGGGTCCGATACGCAGTATTTT. This rearrangement joins TRBV7-8 to TRBJ2-3, with 8 positions matching TRBD1. Germline V CDR1 and CDR2: SGHVS, FQNEAQ. The CDR3 is 14 amino acids. With 1 base clipped from V and 6 bases from J, the junction kept 3 bases outside the gene matches.

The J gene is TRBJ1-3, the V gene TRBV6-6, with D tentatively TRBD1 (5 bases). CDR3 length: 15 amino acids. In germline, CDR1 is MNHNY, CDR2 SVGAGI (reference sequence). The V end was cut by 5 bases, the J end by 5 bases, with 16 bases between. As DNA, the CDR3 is TGTGCCAGCAGTCCCGATGTTGGGGCCAGAAACACCATATATTTT. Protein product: CASSPDVGARNTIYF.

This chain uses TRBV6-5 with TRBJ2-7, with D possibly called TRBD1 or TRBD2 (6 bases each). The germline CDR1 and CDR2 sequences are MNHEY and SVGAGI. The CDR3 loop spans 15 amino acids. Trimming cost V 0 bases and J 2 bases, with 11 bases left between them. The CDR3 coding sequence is TGTGCCAGCAGTTACTCGGGGGGCCACACCTACGAGCAGTACTTC. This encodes CASSYSGGHTYEQYF.

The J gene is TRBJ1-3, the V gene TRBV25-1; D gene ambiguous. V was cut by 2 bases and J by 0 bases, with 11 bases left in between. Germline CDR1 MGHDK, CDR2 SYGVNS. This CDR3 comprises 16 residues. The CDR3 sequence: CASSEGGVYSGNTIYF. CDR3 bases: TGTGCCAGCAGTGAAGGTGGGGTCTACTCTGGAAACACCATATATTTT.